This TCR beta chain is drawn from a study of blood T cells in healthy people across ages. About the study: When template switching was applied, about one barcoded beta molecule was captured per two T cells.

The CDR3 contains 15 residues. The germline V gene encodes CDR1 DFQATT and CDR2 SNEGSKA (reference sequence). Worth noting for this clonotype: An end of the junction does not agree with germline; a read error may underlie this.

Healthy Caucasians from Russia aged roughly 6 to 90 served as donors. For the second PCR, which ran for roughly 7 to 11 cycles, a sample-barcoded 5' primer and a J-beta primer mix were used. A tag from a template-switch adaptor with 12 random nucleotides marked each cDNA molecule. TCRdb itself ran the 5' RACE reads through MiXCR, one entry per CDR3 protein. Counted here are 800,000 to 950,000 distinct CDR3 sequences, about 36% occurring once; the ten biggest clones make up about an eighth. This clonotype was sampled from a man aged 18 to 30 in good health. This chain connects TRBV20-1 to TRBJ1-6; 7 positions match TRBD1. Input material: blood. The CDR3: CSARDRDSYSSPLHF. As DNA, the CDR3 is TGCAGTGCTCGAGACAGGGACAGCTATAGTTCACCCCTCCACTTT.